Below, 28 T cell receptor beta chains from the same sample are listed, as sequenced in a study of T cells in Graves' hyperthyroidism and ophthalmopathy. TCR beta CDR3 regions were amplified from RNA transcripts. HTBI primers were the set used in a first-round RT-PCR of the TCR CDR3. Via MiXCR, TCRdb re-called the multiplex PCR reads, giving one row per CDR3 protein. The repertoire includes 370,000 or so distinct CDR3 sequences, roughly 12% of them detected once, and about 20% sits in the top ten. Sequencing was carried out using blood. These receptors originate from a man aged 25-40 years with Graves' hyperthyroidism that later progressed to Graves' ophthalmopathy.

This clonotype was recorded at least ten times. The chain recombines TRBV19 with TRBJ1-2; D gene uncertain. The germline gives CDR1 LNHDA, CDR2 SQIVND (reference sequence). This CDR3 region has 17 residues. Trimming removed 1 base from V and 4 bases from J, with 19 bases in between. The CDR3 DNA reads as TGTGCCAGTAGTATAGGTCGGAATGCCCGGAGACTCTATGGCTACACCTTC. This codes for CASSIGRNARRLYGYTF.

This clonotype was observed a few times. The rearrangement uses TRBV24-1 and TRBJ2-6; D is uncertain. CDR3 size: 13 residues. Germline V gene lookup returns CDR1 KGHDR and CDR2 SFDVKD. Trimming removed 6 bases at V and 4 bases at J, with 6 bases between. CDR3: CATSLSGANVLTF. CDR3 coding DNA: TGTGCCACCAGTTTGTCCGGGGCCAACGTCCTGACTTTC.

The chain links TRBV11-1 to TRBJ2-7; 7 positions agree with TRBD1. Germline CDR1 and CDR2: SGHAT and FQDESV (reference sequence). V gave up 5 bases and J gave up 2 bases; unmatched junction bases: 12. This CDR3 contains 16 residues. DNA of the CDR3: TGTGCCAGCAGCCAAGCCGGGGACAGTTCCACCTACGAGCAGTACTTC. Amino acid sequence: CASSQAGDSSTYEQYF.

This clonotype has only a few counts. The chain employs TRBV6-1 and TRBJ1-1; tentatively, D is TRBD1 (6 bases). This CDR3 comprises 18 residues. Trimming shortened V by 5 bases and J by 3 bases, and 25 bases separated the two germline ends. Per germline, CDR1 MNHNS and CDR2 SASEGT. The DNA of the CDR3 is TGTGCCAGCAGTATCCACAGGGCCTCTTTAAGGGGCGACACTGAAGCTTTCTTT. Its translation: CASSIHRASLRGDTEAFF.

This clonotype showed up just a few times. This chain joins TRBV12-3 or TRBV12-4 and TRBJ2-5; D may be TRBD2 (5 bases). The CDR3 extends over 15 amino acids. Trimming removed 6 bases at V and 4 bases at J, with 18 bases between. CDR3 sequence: CASRSASAARETQYF. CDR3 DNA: TGTGCCAGCAGGTCCGCGTCAGCGGCTAGAGAGACCCAGTACTTC.

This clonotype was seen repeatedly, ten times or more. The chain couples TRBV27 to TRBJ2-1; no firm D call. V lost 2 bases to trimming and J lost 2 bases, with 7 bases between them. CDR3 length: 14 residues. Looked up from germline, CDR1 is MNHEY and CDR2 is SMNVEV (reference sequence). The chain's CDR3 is CASSLLLPYNEQFF. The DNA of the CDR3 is TGTGCCAGCAGTTTACTTCTCCCCTACAATGAGCAGTTCTTC.

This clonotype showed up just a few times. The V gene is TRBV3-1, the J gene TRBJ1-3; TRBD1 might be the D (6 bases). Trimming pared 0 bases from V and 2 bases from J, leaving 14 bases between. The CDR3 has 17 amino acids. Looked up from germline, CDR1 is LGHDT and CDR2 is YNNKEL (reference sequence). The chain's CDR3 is CASSQEVWGHPGNTIYF. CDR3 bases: TGTGCCAGCAGCCAAGAAGTTTGGGGACACCCTGGAAACACCATATATTTT.

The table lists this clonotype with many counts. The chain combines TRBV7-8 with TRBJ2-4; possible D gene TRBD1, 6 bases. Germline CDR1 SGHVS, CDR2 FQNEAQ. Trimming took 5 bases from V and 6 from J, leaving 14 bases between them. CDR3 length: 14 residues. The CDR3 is CASSPGPGVNIQYF. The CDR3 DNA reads TGTGCCAGCAGCCCGGGGCCAGGGGTAAACATTCAGTACTTC.

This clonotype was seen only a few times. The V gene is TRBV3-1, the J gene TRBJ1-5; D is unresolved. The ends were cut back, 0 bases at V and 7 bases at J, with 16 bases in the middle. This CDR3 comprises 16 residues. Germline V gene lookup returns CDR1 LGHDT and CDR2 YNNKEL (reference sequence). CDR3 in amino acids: CASSQDDTDTAQPQHF. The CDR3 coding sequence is TGTGCCAGCAGCCAAGATGATACAGACACGGCCCAGCCCCAGCATTTT.

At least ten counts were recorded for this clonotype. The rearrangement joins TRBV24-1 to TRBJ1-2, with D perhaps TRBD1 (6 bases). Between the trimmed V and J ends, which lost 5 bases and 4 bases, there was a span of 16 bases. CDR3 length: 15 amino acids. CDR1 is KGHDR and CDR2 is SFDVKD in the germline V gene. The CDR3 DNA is TGTGCCACCAGTGGACAAGAGGGGGAGTCCTATGGCTACACCTTC. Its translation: CATSGQEGESYGYTF.

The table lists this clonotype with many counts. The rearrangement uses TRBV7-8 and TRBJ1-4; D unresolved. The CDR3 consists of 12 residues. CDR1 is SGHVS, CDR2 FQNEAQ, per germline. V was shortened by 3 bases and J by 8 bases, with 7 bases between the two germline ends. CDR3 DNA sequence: TGTGCCAGCAGCTTTATCCGGGAAAAACTGTTTTTT. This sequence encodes CASSFIREKLFF.

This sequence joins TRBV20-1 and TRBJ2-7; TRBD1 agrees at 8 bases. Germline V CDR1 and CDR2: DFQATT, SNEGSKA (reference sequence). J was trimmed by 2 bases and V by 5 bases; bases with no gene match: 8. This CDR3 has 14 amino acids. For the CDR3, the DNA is TGCAGTGCTGGGCCGGACAGGGCAACCTACGAGCAGTACTTC. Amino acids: CSAGPDRATYEQYF.

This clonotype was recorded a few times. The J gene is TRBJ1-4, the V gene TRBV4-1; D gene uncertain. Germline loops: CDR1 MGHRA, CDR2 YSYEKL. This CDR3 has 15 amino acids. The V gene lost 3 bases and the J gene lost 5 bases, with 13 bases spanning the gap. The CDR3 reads CASSHDMGLNEKLFF. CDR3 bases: TGCGCCAGCAGCCATGATATGGGGTTGAATGAAAAACTGTTTTTT.

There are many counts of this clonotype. The CDR3 sequence is CSARDRADNEQFF. The CDR3 DNA reads TGCAGTGCTAGAGATAGGGCAGACAATGAGCAGTTCTTC. The J gene is TRBJ2-1, the V gene TRBV20-1, with D unclear. Trimming removed 0 bases at V and 5 bases at J, with 8 bases between. The CDR3 is 13 amino acids. Germline CDR1 is DFQATT and CDR2 is SNEGSKA (reference sequence).

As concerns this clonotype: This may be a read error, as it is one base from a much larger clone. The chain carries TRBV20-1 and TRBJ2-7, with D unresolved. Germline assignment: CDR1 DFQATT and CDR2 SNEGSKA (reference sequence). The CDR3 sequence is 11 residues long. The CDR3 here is CSARANYERYF. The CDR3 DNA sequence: TGCAGTGCTAGAGCGAACTACGAGCGGTACTTC.

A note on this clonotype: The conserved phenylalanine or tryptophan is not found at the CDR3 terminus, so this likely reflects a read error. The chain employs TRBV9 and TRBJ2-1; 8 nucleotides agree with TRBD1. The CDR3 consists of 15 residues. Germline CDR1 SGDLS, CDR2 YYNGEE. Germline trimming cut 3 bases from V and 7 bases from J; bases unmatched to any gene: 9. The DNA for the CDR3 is TGTGCCAGCAGCGCCTACAGGGGGAAGGTAAATGAGCAGTTCCTC. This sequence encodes CASSAYRGKVNEQFL.

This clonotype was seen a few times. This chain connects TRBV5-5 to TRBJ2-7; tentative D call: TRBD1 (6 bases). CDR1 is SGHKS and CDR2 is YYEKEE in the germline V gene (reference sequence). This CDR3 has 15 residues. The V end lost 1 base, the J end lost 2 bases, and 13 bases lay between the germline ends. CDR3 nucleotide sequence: TGTGCCAGCAGCTTGCCCACGGCAGGGGCCTACGAGCAGTACTTC. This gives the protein CASSLPTAGAYEQYF.

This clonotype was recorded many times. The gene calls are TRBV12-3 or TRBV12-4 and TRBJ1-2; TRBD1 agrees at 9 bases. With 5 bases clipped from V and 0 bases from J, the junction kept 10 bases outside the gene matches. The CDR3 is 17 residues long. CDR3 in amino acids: CASSAPGQGRTNYGYTF. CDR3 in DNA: TGTGCCAGCAGTGCACCGGGACAGGGTCGGACTAACTATGGCTACACCTTC.

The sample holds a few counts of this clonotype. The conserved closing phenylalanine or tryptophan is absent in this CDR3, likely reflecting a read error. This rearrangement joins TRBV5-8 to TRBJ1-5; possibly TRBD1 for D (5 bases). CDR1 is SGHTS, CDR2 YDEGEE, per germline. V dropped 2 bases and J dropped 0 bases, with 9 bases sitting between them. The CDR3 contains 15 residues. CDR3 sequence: CASSLEGYSNQPQHL. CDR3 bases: TGTGCCAGCAGCTTAGAGGGGTATAGCAATCAGCCCCAGCATCTT.

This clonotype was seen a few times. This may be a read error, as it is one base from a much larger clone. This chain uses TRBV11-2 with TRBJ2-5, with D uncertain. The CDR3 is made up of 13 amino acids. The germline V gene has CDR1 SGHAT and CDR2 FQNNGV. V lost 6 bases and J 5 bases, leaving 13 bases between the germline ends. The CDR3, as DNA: TGTGCCAGCAGTGTTGAGGCAAAGGAGACCCAGTACTTC. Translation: CASSVEAKETQYF.

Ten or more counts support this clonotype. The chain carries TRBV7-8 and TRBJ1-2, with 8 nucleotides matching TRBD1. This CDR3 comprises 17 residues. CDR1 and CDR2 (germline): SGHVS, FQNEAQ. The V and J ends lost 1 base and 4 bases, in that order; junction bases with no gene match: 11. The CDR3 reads CASSLVVDRVVGYGYTF. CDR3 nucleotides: TGTGCCAGCAGCTTAGTGGTGGACAGGGTCGTTGGCTATGGCTACACCTTC.

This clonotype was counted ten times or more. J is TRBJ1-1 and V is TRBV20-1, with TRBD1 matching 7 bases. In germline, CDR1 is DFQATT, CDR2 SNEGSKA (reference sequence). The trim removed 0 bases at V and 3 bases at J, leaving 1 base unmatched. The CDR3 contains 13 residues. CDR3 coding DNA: TGCAGTGCTAGAGAAGGGACAGACACTGAAGCTTTCTTT. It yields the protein CSAREGTDTEAFF.

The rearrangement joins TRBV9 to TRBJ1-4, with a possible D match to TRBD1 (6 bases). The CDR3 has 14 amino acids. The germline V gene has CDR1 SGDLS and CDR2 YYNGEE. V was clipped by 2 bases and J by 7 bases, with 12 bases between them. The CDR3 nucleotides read TGTGCCAGCAGCGTCTCACAGGGTGGTGAAAAACTGTTTTTT. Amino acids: CASSVSQGGEKLFF. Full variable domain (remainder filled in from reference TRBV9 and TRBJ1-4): DSGVTQTPKHLITATGQRVTLRCSPRSGDLSVYWYQQSLDQGLQFLIQYYNGEERAKGNILERFSAQQFPDLHSELNLSSLELGDSALYFCASSVSQGGEKLFFGSGTQLSVL.

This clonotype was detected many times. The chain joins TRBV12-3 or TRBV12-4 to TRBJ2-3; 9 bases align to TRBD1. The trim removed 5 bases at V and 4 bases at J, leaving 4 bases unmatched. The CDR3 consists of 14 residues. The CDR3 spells CASSQGQGPDTQYF. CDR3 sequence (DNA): TGTGCCAGCAGTCAGGGACAGGGACCAGATACGCAGTATTTT.

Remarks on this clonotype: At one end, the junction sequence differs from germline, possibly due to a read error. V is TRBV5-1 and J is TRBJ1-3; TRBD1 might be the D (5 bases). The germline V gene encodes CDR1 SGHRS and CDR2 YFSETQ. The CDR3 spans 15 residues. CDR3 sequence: CASSLDSGAGNTTYF. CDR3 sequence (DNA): TGCGCCAGCAGCTTGGATTCCGGGGCTGGAAACACCACATATTTT.

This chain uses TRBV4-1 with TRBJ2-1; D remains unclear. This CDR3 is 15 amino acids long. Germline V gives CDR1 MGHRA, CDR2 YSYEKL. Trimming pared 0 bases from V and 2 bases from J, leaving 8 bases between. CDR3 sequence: CASSQDRRAYNEQFF. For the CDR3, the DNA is TGCGCCAGCAGCCAAGACAGAAGAGCCTACAATGAGCAGTTCTTC.

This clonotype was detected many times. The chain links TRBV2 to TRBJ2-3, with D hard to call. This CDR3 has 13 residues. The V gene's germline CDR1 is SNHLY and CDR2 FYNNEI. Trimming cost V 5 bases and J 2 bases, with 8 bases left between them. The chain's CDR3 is CASSPPYTDTQYF. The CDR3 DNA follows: TGTGCCAGCAGTCCCCCCTACACAGATACGCAGTATTTT.

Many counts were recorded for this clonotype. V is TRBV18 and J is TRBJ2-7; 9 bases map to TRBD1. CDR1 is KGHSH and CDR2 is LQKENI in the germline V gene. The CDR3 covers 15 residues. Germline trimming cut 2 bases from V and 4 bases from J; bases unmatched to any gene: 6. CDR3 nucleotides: TGTGCCAGCTCACCAGTAGGGACAGGGAATTACGAGCAGTACTTC. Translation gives CASSPVGTGNYEQYF.